The 30 T cell receptor beta chains below all came from one sample that was sequenced in a study of PD-L1 blockade in urothelial cancer. Noted time point: pretreatment peripheral blood. TCRdb's copy holds only in-frame clones and misses some; the assay was immunoSEQ multiplex PCR. The table lists tens of thousands of clones, 84% of them singletons. The sequences come from PBMCs, collected around atezolizumab (anti-PD-L1) treatment. These TCRs come from a woman aged 70-85 years with urothelial cancer.

V usage is TRBV21-1 and J usage is TRBJ1-5; the table's D gene call, TRBD1, was not cross checked with the DNA. TRBV21-1 is assigned pseudogene status. CDR3 size: 18 residues. This CDR3 is CASLCLAQGQEDNQPQHF. The CDR3 nucleotides read TGTGCCAGCCTTTGTCTCGCCCAGGGACAGGAGGACAATCAGCCCCAGCATTTT.

V is TRBV28 and J is TRBJ2-7, with TRBD2 as a possible D gene (6 bases). Trimming stripped 6 bases from V and 6 bases from J, with 18 bases between. This CDR3 is built from 14 residues. CDR1 MDHEN and CDR2 SYDVKM come from the germline V gene. This CDR3 reads CASRSTRTIVEQYF. CDR3 coding DNA: TGTGCCAGCAGGTCGACTAGAACAATTGTCGAGCAGTACTTC.

This sequence joins TRBV5-6 and TRBJ2-7, with a tentative D call TRBD1 (6 bases). The CDR3 consists of 12 residues. Germline CDR1 is SGHDT and CDR2 is YYEEEE. Trimming pared 0 bases from V and 7 bases from J, leaving 8 bases between. The CDR3 loop reads CASSLEGGEQYF. The CDR3 nucleotides are TGTGCCAGCAGCTTGGAAGGGGGTGAGCAGTACTTC.

The V call is TRBV30, the J call TRBJ2-1; 8 positions agree with TRBD1. Germline values: CDR1 GTSNPN, CDR2 SVGIG (reference sequence). The junction had 8 bases not matched to a gene; V was cut back by 3 bases and J by 4 bases. CDR3 length: 15 residues. The CDR3 nucleotides read TGTGCCTGGAGACGCCGGGACAGGTTTTACAATGAGCAGTTCTTC. It yields the protein CAWRRRDRFYNEQFF. Filled out from reference TRBV30 and TRBJ2-1, the complete variable domain reads SQTIHQWPATLVQPVGSPLSLECTVEGTSNPNLYWYRQAAGRGLQLLFYSVGIGQISSEVPQNLSASRPQDRQFILSSKKLLLSDSGFYLCAWRRRDRFYNEQFFGPGTRLTVL.

The count of this clone is one. This chain connects TRBV5-1 to TRBJ2-1; D possibly corresponds to TRBD1 (6 bases). The CDR3 has 15 amino acids. V shed 2 bases and J shed 2 bases, with 11 bases lying between them. The V gene's germline CDR1 is SGHRS and CDR2 YFSETQ. The CDR3 DNA sequence: TGCGCCAGCAGCTTACAGGGTAGAACCTACAATGAGCAGTTCTTC. Translating gives CASSLQGRTYNEQFF. The entire variable domain, with the rest obtained from reference TRBV5-1 and TRBJ2-1, is as follows: KAGVTQTPRYLIKTRGQQVTLSCSPISGHRSVSWYQQTPGQGLQFLFEYFSETQRNKGNFPGRFSGRQFSNSRSEMNVSTLELGDSALYLCASSLQGRTYNEQFFGPGTRLTVL.

As concerns this clone: This specimen includes other DNA sequences encoding the same CDR3. This sequence joins TRBV7-9 and TRBJ2-7; D is possibly TRBD1 (5 bases). Trimming took off 5 bases at V and 2 bases at J, with 7 bases between the two ends. Looked up from germline, CDR1 is SEHNR and CDR2 is FQNEAQ (reference sequence). This CDR3 contains 12 residues. For the CDR3, the DNA is TGTGCCAGCAGCAGGGGCACCTACGAGCAGTACTTC. Protein product: CASSRGTYEQYF.

The rearrangement uses TRBV25-1 and TRBJ1-1; 7 bases match TRBD1. The V segment lost 3 bases and the J segment 5 bases; nucleotides outside the gene matches: 3. This CDR3 spans 13 amino acids. The germline V gene encodes CDR1 MGHDK and CDR2 SYGVNS. The CDR3, as DNA: TGTGCCAGCAGTGAGAGGGGGCGAACTGAAGCTTTCTTT. It is translated as CASSERGRTEAFF. The entire variable domain, with the rest obtained from reference TRBV25-1 and TRBJ1-1, is as follows: EADIYQTPRYLVIGTGKKITLECSQTMGHDKMYWYQQDPGMELHLIHYSYGVNSTEKGDLSSESTVSRIRTEHFPLTLESARPSHTSQYLCASSERGRTEAFFGQGTRLTVV.

CDR3 region: CASSLSSSPETDTQYF. Written as DNA, the CDR3 is TGTGCCAGCAGCTTAAGTAGCTCTCCGGAGACTGATACGCAGTATTTT. The chain combines TRBV11-2 with TRBJ2-3, with unresolved D. Per the germline V gene, CDR1 is SGHAT and CDR2 is FQNNGV. The CDR3 consists of 16 residues. Deletions cut 2 bases from V and 6 bases from J, with 18 bases between.

This chain connects TRBV19 to TRBJ2-1, with 7 bases lining up with TRBD2. The CDR3 runs 17 residues. Trimming took 1 base from V and 1 from J; bases not matched to a gene: 7. Germline loops: CDR1 LNHDA, CDR2 SQIVND (reference sequence). In nucleotides, the CDR3 is TGTGCCAGTAGTATAGTTGGCGGGAGAGGATCCTACAATGAGCAGTTCTTC. This gives the protein CASSIVGGRGSYNEQFF.

This clone was seen repeatedly, ten times or more. V gene TRBV20-1 combines with J gene TRBJ1-4; no definite D call. Germline CDR1 is DFQATT and CDR2 is SNEGSKA (reference sequence). This CDR3 contains 11 residues. Trimming shortened V by 2 bases and J by 8 bases, and 6 bases separated the two germline ends. The CDR3 region is CSARFQEKLFF. The CDR3 nucleotides are TGCAGTGCTAGATTCCAGGAAAAACTGTTTTTT.

The V and J genes are TRBV7-3 and TRBJ1-2, with D perhaps matching TRBD1 (5 bases). The CDR3 loop spans 13 amino acids. The V gene's germline CDR1 is SGHTA and CDR2 FQGTGA. V shed 5 bases and J shed 1 base, with 8 bases lying between them. DNA of the CDR3: TGTGCCAGCAGCCTGGACAATAACTATGGCTACACCTTC. This sequence encodes CASSLDNNYGYTF.

The chain has TRBV5-6 and TRBJ2-2; TRBD1 matches 7 bases. V lost 4 bases, J lost 1 base, and 4 bases stayed unmatched. The V gene's germline CDR1 is SGHDT and CDR2 YYEEEE. There are 15 residues in the CDR3. CDR3 bases: TGTGCCAGCAGCCAGGACAGGAGGAACACCGGGGAGCTGTTTTTT. Protein: CASSQDRRNTGELFF. The whole variable domain, remainder taken from reference TRBV5-6 and TRBJ2-2, is DAGVTQSPTHLIKTRGQQVTLRCSPKSGHDTVSWYQQALGQGPQFIFQYYEEEERQRGNFPDRFSGHQFPNYSSELNVNALLLGDSALYLCASSQDRRNTGELFFGEGSRLTVL.

Only one count was recorded for this clone. This chain joins TRBV10-3 and TRBJ2-2; D gene uncertain. This CDR3 has 14 amino acids. The V end lost 4 bases, the J end lost 6 bases, and 12 bases lay between the germline ends. The germline gives CDR1 ENHRY, CDR2 SYGVKD. In nucleotides, the CDR3 is TGTGCCATCAGTGGTCCGGCAGGTGCCGGGGAGCTGTTTTTT. Protein: CAISGPAGAGELFF.

V usage is TRBV5-4 and J usage is TRBJ1-2; D not certain. Trimming removed 3 bases from V and 5 bases from J, with 17 bases in between. From germline, CDR1 is SGHNT and CDR2 YYREEE (reference sequence). This CDR3 has 15 residues. The CDR3 protein is CASSSKLDGEYGYTF. DNA for the CDR3: TGTGCCAGCAGCTCCAAACTGGACGGGGAATATGGCTACACCTTC.

The chain combines TRBV9 with TRBJ1-3; weak D call: TRBD1 (5 bases). Trimming took 2 bases from V and 0 from J, leaving 9 bases between them. The CDR3 consists of 15 residues. From germline, CDR1 is SGDLS and CDR2 YYNGEE. Here the CDR3 reads CASSVTGISGNTIYF. In DNA form, the CDR3 reads TGTGCCAGCAGCGTTACAGGCATCTCTGGAAACACCATATATTTT.

This sequence joins TRBV15 and TRBJ2-3; 9 positions match TRBD2. The CDR3 runs to 15 residues. J gave up 3 bases and V 3 bases, and 4 bases lay outside the gene matches. The germline gives CDR1 LNHNV, CDR2 YYDKDF (reference sequence). CDR3 protein: CATSSSGRNTDTQYF. The CDR3 nucleotides are TGTGCCACCAGCAGTAGCGGGAGAAATACAGATACGCAGTATTTT.

V is TRBV7-9 and J is TRBJ2-7; the D gene is possibly TRBD2 (5 bases). Trimming cost V 1 base and J 4 bases, with 8 bases left between them. Germline CDR1 SEHNR, CDR2 FQNEAQ (reference sequence). The length of the CDR3 is 13 residues. CDR3 region: CASSLGTLYEQYF. The CDR3 coding sequence is TGTGCCAGCAGCTTAGGGACTCTGTACGAGCAGTACTTC.

For the CDR3, the DNA is TGCGCCAGCAGCCTTGGACTGGGGAACACCGGGGAGCTGTTTTTT. Amino acid sequence: CASSLGLGNTGELFF. V and J are TRBV5-1 and TRBJ2-2, with D tentatively TRBD2 (5 bases). Germline values: CDR1 SGHRS, CDR2 YFSETQ. This CDR3 contains 15 residues. The V end lost 4 bases, the J end lost 1 base, and 11 bases lay between the germline ends. Full variable domain (remainder filled in from reference TRBV5-1 and TRBJ2-2): KAGVTQTPRYLIKTRGQQVTLSCSPISGHRSVSWYQQTPGQGLQFLFEYFSETQRNKGNFPGRFSGRQFSNSRSEMNVSTLELGDSALYLCASSLGLGNTGELFFGEGSRLTVL.

The chain combines TRBV2 with TRBJ1-3; the D is unclear. V lost 5 bases and J 0 bases, leaving 11 bases between the germline ends. CDR1 is SNHLY, CDR2 FYNNEI, per germline. This CDR3 spans 15 amino acids. This CDR3 is CASSLQRISGNTIYF. CDR3 DNA: TGTGCCAGCAGTCTACAGCGGATCTCTGGAAACACCATATATTTT.

The chain is built from TRBV5-4 and TRBJ2-5; 8 positions match TRBD2. Germline trimming cut 4 bases from V and 5 bases from J; bases unmatched to any gene: 4. Germline lookup yields CDR1 SGHNT and CDR2 YYREEE (reference sequence). The CDR3 sequence is 13 residues long. The chain's CDR3 is CASSPRGGETQYF. The CDR3 DNA reads as TGTGCCAGCAGCCCTCGGGGGGGGGAGACCCAGTACTTC. The variable domain in full, completed from reference TRBV5-4 and TRBJ2-5, reads ETGVTQSPTHLIKTRGQQVTLRCSSQSGHNTVSWYQQALGQGPQFIFQYYREEENGRGNFPPRFSGLQFPNYSSELNVNALELDDSALYLCASSPRGGETQYFGPGTRLLVL.

The V and J genes are TRBV14 and TRBJ2-7, with TRBD2 matching 11 bases. Germline V gene lookup returns CDR1 SGHDN and CDR2 FVKESK. The CDR3 runs 15 residues. With V trimmed by 2 bases and J by 6 bases, 6 bases remained unmatched. The CDR3 protein is CASSQNPGTSGEQYF. Here the CDR3 DNA reads TGTGCCAGCAGCCAAAACCCCGGGACTAGCGGCGAGCAGTACTTC.

The chain links TRBV4-1 to TRBJ2-1; perhaps TRBD2 as D (6 bases). CDR3 size: 16 residues. V was shortened by 0 bases and J by 6 bases, with 15 bases between the two germline ends. The germline gives CDR1 MGHRA, CDR2 YSYEKL. CDR3 coding DNA: TGCGCCAGCAGCCAAGATCCCGGGGGTACATCCAATGAGCAGTTCTTC. It specifies CASSQDPGGTSNEQFF.

This clone was counted a few times. The chain carries TRBV5-6 and TRBJ2-5, with TRBD1 matching over 8 bases. Germline trimming cut 4 bases from V and 9 bases from J; bases unmatched to any gene: 14. The germline CDR1 and CDR2 sequences are SGHDT and YYEEEE. The CDR3 is 15 residues long. CDR3 protein: CASSPEGRGLRSQYF. The CDR3 region has the DNA TGTGCCAGCAGCCCCGAGGGCAGGGGGCTTAGGTCCCAGTACTTC.

This chain links TRBV6-6 with TRBJ1-3; 9 bases map to TRBD1. Germline trimming cut 5 bases from V and 4 bases from J; bases unmatched to any gene: 9. This CDR3 region has 16 residues. Germline V CDR1 and CDR2: MNHNY, SVGAGI (reference sequence). CDR3 in DNA: TGTGCCAGCAGTCAGAATACAGGGGGCAGAGGAAACACCATATATTTT. Translated, it gives CASSQNTGGRGNTIYF.

The V and J genes are TRBV6-6 and TRBJ1-1, with a tentative D call TRBD1 (5 bases). The CDR3 is made up of 15 amino acids. V lost 3 bases to trimming and J lost 1 base, with 12 bases between them. In germline, CDR1 is MNHNY, CDR2 SVGAGI (reference sequence). The CDR3: CASSYWVGGNTEAFF. CDR3 DNA sequence: TGTGCCAGCAGTTATTGGGTCGGGGGGAACACTGAAGCTTTCTTT.

V is TRBV2 and J is TRBJ2-3, with 9 bases matching TRBD2. The CDR3 runs to 16 residues. After removal of 0 bases from V and 1 base from J, the junction contained 2 bases not matched to a gene. Germline values: CDR1 SNHLY, CDR2 FYNNEI. The CDR3 bases are TGTGCCAGCAGTGAAGCTGCTAGCGGGGGCACAGATACGCAGTATTTT. Translating it yields CASSEAASGGTDTQYF.

The rearrangement uses TRBV7-2 and TRBJ2-1, with TRBD2 identical over 11 bases. Germline-derived CDR1 and CDR2 are SGHTA and FQGNSA. The junction had 1 base not matched to a gene; V was cut back by 0 bases and J by 3 bases. This CDR3 has 16 amino acids. CDR3 protein: CASSLAGLAGYNEQFF. In nucleotides, the CDR3 is TGTGCCAGCAGCTTAGCAGGACTAGCGGGCTACAATGAGCAGTTCTTC.

The table lists this clone with a count of one. V is TRBV14 and J is TRBJ2-1; 8 positions match TRBD2. Germline loops: CDR1 SGHDN, CDR2 FVKESK. V lost 5 bases to trimming and J lost 4 bases; unmatched junction nucleotides: 13. The CDR3 has 17 amino acids. The CDR3 region is CASSAEAGSGGYNEQFF. CDR3 sequence (DNA): TGTGCCAGCAGCGCTGAAGCGGGCTCGGGGGGGTACAATGAGCAGTTCTTC.

This chain uses TRBV19 with TRBJ2-2; 12 bases align to TRBD2. This CDR3 is 16 amino acids long. Germline V CDR1 and CDR2: LNHDA, SQIVND (reference sequence). The trim removed 2 bases at V and 7 bases at J, leaving 5 bases unmatched. This chain's CDR3 is CASSISSGRAGGELFF. The DNA for the CDR3 is TGTGCCAGTAGTATATCTAGCGGGAGGGCCGGCGGGGAGCTGTTTTTT.

This clone was detected only once. The V call is TRBV28, the J call TRBJ2-3; D is perhaps TRBD2 (6 bases). The V gene's germline CDR1 is MDHEN and CDR2 SYDVKM. The germline V and J ends were trimmed by 3 bases and 3 bases, with 7 bases remaining between them. This CDR3 is 13 amino acids long. CDR3 loop: CASSLSGTDTQYF. The CDR3 DNA sequence: TGTGCCAGCAGTTTGAGCGGGACAGATACGCAGTATTTT.